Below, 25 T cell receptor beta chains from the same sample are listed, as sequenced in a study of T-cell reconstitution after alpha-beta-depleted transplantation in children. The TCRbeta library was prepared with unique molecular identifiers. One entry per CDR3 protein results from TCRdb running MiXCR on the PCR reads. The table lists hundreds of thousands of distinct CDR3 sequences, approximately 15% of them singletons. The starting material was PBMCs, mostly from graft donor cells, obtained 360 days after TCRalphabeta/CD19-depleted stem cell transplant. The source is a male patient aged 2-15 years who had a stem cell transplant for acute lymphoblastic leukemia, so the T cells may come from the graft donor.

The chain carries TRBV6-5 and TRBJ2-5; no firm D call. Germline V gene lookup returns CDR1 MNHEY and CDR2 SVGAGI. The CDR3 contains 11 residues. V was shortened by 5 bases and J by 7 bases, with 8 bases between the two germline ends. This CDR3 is CASSQGGTQYF. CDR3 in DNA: TGTGCCAGCAGTCAAGGTGGGACCCAGTACTTC.

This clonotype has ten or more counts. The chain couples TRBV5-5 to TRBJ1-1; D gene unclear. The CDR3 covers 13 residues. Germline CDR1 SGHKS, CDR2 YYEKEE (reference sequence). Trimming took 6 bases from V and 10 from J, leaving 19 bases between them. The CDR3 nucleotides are TGTGCCAGCACCCACGAATGGACGGGCTTAGCTTTCTTT. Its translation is CASTHEWTGLAFF.

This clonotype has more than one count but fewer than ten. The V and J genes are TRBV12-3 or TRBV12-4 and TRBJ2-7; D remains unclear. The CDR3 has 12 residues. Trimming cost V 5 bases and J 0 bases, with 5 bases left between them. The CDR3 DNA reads TGTGCCAGCAGTCCTACCTCCTACGAGCAGTACTTC. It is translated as CASSPTSYEQYF.

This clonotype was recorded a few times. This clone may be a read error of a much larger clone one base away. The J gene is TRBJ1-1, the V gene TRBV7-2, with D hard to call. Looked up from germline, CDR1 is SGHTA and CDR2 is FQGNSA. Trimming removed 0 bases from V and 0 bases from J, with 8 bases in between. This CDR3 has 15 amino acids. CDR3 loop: CASSLAPGLNTEAFF. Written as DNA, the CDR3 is TGTGCCAGCAGCTTAGCACCGGGATTGAACACTGAAGCTTTCTTT.

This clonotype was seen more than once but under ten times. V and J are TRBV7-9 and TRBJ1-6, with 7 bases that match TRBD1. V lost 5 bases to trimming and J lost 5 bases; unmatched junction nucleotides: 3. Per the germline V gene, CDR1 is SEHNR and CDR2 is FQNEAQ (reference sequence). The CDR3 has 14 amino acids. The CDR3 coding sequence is TGTGCCAGCAGCCCCGGGACAGATAATTCACCCCTCCACTTT. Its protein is CASSPGTDNSPLHF. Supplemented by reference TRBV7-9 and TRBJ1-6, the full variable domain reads DTGVSQNPRHKITKRGQNVTFRCDPISEHNRLYWYRQTLGQGPEFLTYFQNEAQLEKSRLLSDRFSAERPKGSFSTLEIQRTEQGDSAMYLCASSPGTDNSPLHFGNGTRLTVT.

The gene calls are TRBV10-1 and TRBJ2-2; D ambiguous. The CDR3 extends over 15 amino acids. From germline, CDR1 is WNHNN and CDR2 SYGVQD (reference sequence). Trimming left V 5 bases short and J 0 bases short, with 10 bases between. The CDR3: CASSPRVSNTGELFF. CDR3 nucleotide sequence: TGCGCCAGCAGTCCTCGGGTCTCGAACACCGGGGAGCTGTTTTTT.

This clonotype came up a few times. The CDR3 protein is CASSYVWGNQETQYF. CDR3 in DNA: TGTGCCAGCAGCTACGTTTGGGGCAACCAAGAGACCCAGTACTTC. The V call is TRBV6-5, the J call TRBJ2-5, with a weak D call TRBD1 (5 bases). CDR3 size: 15 residues. Trimming took 6 bases from V and 0 from J, leaving 14 bases between them. Per the germline V gene, CDR1 is MNHEY and CDR2 is SVGAGI.

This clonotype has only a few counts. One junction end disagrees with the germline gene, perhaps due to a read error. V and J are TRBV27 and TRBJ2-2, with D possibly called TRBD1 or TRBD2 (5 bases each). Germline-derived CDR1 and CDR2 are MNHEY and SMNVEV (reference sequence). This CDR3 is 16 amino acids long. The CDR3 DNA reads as TGTGCCAGCAGCGAAGCGAGGGGAATCGGCACCGTGGAGCTGTTTTTT. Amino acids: CASSEARGIGTVELFF.

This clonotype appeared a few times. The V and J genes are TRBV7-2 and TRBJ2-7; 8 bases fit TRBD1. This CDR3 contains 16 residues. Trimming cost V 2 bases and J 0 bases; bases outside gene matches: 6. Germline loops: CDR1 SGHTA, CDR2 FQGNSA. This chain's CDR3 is CASSLRSGGLSYEQYF. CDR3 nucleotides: TGTGCCAGCAGCTTACGGTCAGGGGGCCTCTCCTACGAGCAGTACTTC.

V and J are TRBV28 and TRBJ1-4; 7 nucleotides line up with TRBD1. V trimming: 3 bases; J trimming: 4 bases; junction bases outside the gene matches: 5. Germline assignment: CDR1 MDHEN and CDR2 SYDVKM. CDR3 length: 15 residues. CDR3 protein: CASSLGQPFNEKLFF. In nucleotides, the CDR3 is TGTGCCAGCAGTTTGGGACAGCCCTTTAATGAAAAACTGTTTTTT.

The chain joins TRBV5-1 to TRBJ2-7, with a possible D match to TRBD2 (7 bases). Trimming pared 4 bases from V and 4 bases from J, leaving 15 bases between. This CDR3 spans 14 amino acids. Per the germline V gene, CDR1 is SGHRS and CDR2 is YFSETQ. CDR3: CASSPWTAGYEQYF. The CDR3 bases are TGCGCCAGCAGCCCCTGGACAGCGGGGTACGAGCAGTACTTC.

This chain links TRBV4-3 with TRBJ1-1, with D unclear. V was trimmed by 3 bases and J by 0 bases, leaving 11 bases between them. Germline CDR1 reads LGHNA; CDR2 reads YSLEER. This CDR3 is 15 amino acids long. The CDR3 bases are TGCGCCAGCAGCCAGAAGACTGGTATGAACACTGAAGCTTTCTTT. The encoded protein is CASSQKTGMNTEAFF.

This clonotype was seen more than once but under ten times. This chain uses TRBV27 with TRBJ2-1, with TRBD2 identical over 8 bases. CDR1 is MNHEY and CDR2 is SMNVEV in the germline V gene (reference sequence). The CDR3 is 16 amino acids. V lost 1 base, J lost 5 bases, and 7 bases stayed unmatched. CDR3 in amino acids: CASSLFGGGNHNEQFF. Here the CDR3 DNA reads TGTGCCAGCAGTTTATTCGGCGGGGGGAATCACAATGAGCAGTTCTTC.

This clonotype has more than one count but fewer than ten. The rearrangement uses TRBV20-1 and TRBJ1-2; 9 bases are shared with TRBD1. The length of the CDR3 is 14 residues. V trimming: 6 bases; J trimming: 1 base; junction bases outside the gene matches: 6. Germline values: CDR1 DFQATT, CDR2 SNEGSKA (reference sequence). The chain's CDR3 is CSAAGDRDNYGYTF. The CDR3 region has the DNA TGCAGTGCCGCCGGGGACAGGGATAACTATGGCTACACCTTC.

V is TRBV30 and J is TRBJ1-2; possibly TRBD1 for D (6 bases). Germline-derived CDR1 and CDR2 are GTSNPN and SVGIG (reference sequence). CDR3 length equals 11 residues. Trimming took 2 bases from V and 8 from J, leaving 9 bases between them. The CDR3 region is CAWSQGGGYTF. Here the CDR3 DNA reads TGTGCCTGGAGTCAAGGGGGGGGCTACACCTTC. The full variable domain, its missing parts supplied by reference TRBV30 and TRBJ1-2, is SQTIHQWPATLVQPVGSPLSLECTVEGTSNPNLYWYRQAAGRGLQLLFYSVGIGQISSEVPQNLSASRPQDRQFILSSKKLLLSDSGFYLCAWSQGGGYTFGSGTRLTVV.

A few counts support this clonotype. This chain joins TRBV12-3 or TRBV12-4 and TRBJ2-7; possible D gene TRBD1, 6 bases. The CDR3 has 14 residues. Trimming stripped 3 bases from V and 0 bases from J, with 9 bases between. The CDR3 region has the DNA TGTGCCAGCAGTTTTGGCAGGGGCTCCTACGAGCAGTACTTC. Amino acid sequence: CASSFGRGSYEQYF.

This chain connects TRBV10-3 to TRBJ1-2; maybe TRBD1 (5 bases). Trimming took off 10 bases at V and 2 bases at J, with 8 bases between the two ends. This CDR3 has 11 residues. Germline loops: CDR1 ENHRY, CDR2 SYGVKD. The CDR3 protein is CATRDNYGYTF. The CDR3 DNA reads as TGTGCCACCAGGGACAACTATGGCTACACCTTC.

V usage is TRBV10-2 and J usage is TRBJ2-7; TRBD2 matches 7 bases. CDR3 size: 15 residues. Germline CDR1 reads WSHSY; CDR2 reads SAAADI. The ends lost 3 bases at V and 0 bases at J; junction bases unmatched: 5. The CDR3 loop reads CASSEGGGISYEQYF. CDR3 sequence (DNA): TGCGCCAGCAGTGAAGGCGGGGGTATCTCCTACGAGCAGTACTTC.

The CDR3 nucleotides read TGTGCCAGCAGTTTCGAGTTTGAATCGGGGGAGCAGTACTTC. This codes for CASSFEFESGEQYF. The chain couples TRBV27 to TRBJ2-7; possible D gene TRBD2, 5 bases. Trimming cost V 3 bases and J 7 bases, with 16 bases left between them. The CDR3 is 14 amino acids. The V gene's germline CDR1 is MNHEY and CDR2 SMNVEV (reference sequence).

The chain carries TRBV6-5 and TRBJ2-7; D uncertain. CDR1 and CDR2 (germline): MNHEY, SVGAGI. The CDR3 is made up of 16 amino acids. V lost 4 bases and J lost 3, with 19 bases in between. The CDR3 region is CASSSEPLLSRYEQYF. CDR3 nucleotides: TGTGCCAGCAGTTCCGAACCACTACTCTCCCGCTACGAGCAGTACTTC.

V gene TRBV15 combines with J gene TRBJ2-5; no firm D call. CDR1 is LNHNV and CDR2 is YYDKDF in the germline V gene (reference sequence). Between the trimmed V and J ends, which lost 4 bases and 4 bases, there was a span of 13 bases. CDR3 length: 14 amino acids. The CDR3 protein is CATSTRTGPETQYF. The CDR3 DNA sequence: TGTGCCACCAGCACCCGGACGGGCCCAGAGACCCAGTACTTC.

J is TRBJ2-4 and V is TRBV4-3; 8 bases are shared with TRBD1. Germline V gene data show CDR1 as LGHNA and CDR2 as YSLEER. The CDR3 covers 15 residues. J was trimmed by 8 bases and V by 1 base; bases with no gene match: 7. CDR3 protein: CASSQGTGKDDIQYF. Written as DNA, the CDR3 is TGCGCCAGCAGCCAAGGGACAGGGAAGGATGACATTCAGTACTTC.

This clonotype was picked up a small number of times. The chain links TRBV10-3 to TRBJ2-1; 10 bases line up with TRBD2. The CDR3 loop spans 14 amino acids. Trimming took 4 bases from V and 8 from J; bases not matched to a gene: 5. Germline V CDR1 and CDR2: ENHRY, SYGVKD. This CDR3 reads CAISVQRGGYEQFF. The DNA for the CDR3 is TGTGCCATCAGTGTCCAGCGGGGGGGCTATGAGCAGTTCTTC.

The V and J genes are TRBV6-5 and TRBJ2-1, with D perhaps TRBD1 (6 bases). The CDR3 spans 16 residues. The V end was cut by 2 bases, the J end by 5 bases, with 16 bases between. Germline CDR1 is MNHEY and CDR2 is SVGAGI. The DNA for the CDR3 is TGTGCCAGCAGTTACCTAAGACAGGCCCCCCACAATGAGCAGTTCTTC. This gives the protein CASSYLRQAPHNEQFF.

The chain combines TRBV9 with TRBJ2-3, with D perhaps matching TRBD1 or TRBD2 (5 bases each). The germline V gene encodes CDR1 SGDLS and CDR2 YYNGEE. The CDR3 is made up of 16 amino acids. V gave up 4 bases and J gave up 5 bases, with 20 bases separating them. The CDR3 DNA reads TGTGCCAGCAGCCCCGCAGGGACGATCCGGGTAGATACGCAGTATTTT. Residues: CASSPAGTIRVDTQYF.